This TCR beta chain was identified during a study of cytomegalovirus exposure and HLA in healthy donors. About the study: Roughly 80 million unique TCRs from HLA-typed donors made up an early data release.

The primer mix had 60 Vbeta and 13 Jbeta primers. Assay used: immunoSEQ multiplex PCR; TCRdb lists only in-frame clones, some missing. Recorded for this sample: about 210,000 clones. Healthy individuals who donated bone marrow served as the donors. Study-wide findings and caveats: According to an earlier analysis, most TCR beta V segments yielded productive rearrangements about 87% or about 30% of the time. Cytomegalovirus status, reportedly, was diagnosed with high specificity and sensitivity by the classifier.

As concerns this clone: Its target is unknown.

The V gene's germline CDR1 is MNHEY and CDR2 SVGAGI. V dropped 6 bases and J dropped 7 bases, with 13 bases sitting between them. This CDR3 comprises 13 residues. Sample: PBMCs. The source of this sequence is a woman in her twenties or thirties in good health and CMV-seropositive. The chain carries TRBV6-5 and TRBJ1-5; D is unclear. Here the CDR3 DNA reads TGTGCCAGCAGCAAAATCGGGGAGCAGCCCCAGCATTTT. Its translation is CASSKIGEQPQHF.